This T cell receptor beta chain came from a study of control samples from healthy donors and cancer patients. Method: immunoSEQ multiplex PCR; TCRdb's copy keeps in-frame clones and lacks some. The sample yields about 220,000 clones, about 93% seen once. The sequenced sample was blood. This clonotype was sampled from a man in his forties or fifties in good health.

The CDR3 region is CASSNRATPGGYTF. DNA for the CDR3: TGTGCCAGCAGCAATCGGGCCACCCCGGGAGGCTACACCTTC. The chain recombines TRBV7-9 with TRBJ1-2, with D unresolved. CDR1 is SEHNR, CDR2 FQNEAQ, per germline (reference sequence). Trimming cost V 5 bases and J 8 bases, with 18 bases left between them. The length of the CDR3 is 14 residues.